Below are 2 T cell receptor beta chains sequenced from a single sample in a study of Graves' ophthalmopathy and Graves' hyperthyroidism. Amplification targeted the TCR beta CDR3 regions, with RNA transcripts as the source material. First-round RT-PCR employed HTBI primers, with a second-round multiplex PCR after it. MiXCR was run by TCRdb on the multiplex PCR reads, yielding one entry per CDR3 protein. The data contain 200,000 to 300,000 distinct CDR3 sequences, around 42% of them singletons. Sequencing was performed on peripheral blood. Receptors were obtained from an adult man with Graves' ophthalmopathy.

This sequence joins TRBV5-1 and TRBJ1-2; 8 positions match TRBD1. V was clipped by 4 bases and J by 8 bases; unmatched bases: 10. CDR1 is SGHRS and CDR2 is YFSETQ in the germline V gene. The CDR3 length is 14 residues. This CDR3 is CASSERGQGGGYTF. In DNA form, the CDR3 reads TGCGCCAGCAGCGAAAGAGGACAGGGCGGCGGCTACACCTTC.

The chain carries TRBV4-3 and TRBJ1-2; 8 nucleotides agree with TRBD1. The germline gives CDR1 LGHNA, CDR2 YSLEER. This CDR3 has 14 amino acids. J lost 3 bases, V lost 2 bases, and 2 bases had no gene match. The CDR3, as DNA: TGCGCCAGCAGCCAAATACAGGGGGACTATGGCTACACCTTC. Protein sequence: CASSQIQGDYGYTF.